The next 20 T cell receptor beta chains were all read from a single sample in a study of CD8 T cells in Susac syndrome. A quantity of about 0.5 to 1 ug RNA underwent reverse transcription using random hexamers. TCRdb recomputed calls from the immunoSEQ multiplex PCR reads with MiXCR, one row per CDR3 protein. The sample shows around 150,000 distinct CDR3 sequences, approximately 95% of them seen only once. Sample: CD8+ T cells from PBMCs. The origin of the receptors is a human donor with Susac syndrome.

The CDR3 DNA sequence: TGTGCCAGCAGCTTACAATTGGGGGATGAGCAGTTCTTC. Protein product: CASSLQLGDEQFF. The rearrangement joins TRBV7-9 to TRBJ2-1; D could derive from TRBD1 or TRBD2 (5 bases each). V lost 2 bases, J lost 8 bases, and 10 bases lay in between. Germline V gene sequence: CDR1 SEHNR, CDR2 FQNEAQ (reference sequence). The CDR3 extends over 13 amino acids.

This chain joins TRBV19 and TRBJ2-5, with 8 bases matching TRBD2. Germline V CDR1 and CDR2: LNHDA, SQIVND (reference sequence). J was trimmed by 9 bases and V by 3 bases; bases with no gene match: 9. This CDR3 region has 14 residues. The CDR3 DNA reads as TGTGCCAGTAGTATCCAAGCGGGGGCGGGGTCCCAGTACTTC. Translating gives CASSIQAGAGSQYF.

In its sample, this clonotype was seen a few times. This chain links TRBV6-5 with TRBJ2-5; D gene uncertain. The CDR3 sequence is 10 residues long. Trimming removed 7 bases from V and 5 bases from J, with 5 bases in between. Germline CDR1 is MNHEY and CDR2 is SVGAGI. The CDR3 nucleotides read TGTGCCAGCACTTTCGAGACCCAGTACTTC. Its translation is CASTFETQYF.

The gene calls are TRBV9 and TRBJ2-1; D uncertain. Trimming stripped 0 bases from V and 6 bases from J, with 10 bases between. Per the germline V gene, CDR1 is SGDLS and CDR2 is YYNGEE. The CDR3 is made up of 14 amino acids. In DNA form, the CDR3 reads TGTGCCAGCAGCGTAGCAGTCTCCGGCAATGAGCAGTTCTTC. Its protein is CASSVAVSGNEQFF.

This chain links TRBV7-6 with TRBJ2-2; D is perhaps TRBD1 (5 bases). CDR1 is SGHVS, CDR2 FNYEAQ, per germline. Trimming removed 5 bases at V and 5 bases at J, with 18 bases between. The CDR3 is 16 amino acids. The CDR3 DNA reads TGTGCCAGCAGCCCGGCTTGGAAGGGGTCGACCGGGGAGCTGTTTTTT. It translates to CASSPAWKGSTGELFF.

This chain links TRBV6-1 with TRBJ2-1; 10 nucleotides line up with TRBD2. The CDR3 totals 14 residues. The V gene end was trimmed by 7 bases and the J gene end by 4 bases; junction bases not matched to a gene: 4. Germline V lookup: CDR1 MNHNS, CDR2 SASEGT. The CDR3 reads CASTGLAVYNEQFF. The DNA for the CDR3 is TGTGCCAGCACTGGACTAGCGGTTTACAATGAGCAGTTCTTC.

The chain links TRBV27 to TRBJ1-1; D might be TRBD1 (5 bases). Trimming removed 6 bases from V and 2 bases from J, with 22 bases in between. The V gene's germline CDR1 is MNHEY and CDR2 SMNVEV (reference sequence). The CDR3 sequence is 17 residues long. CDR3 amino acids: CASSLFPGPVANTEAFF. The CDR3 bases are TGTGCCAGCAGCCTATTTCCAGGGCCGGTGGCTAACACTGAAGCTTTCTTT.

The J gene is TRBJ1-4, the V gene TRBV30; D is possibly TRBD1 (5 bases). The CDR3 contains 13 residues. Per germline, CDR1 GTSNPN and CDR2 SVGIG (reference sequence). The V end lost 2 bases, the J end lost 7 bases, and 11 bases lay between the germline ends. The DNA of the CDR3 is TGTGCCTGGAGTCATCCCGGGGGTGAAAAACTGTTTTTT. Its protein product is CAWSHPGGEKLFF.

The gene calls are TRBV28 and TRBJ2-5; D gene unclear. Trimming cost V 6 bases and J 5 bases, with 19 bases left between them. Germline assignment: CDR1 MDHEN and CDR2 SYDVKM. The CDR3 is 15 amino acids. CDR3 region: CASRLPEDPKETQYF. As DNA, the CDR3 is TGTGCCAGCAGGCTCCCCGAGGACCCTAAGGAGACCCAGTACTTC.

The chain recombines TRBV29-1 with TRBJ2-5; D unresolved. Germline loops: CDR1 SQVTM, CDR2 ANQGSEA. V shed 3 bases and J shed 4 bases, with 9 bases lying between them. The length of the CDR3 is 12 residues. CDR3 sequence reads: CSVDSGLETQYF. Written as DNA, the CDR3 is TGCAGCGTTGATTCCGGGTTAGAGACCCAGTACTTC.

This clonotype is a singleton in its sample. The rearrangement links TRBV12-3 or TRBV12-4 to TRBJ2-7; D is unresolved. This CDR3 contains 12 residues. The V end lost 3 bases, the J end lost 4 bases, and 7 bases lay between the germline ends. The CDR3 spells CASSFVGYEQYF. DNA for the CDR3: TGTGCCAGCAGTTTCGTTGGGTACGAGCAGTACTTC.

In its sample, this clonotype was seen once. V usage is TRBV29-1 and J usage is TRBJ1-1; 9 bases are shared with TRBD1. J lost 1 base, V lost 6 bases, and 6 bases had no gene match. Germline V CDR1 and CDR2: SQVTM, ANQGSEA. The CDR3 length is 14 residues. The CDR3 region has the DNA TGCAGCGTCTACCGACAGGGGGGGAACACTGAAGCTTTCTTT. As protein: CSVYRQGGNTEAFF.

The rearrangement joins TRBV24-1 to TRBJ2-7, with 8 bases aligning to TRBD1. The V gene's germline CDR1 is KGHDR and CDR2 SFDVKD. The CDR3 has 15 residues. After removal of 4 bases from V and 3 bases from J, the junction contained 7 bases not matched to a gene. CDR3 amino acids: CATSDSDRDRYEQYF. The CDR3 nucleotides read TGTGCCACCAGTGACTCGGACAGGGATCGCTACGAGCAGTACTTC.

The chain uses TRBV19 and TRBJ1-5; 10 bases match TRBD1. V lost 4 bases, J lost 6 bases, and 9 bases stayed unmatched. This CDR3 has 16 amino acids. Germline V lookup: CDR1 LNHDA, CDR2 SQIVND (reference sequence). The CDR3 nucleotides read TGTGCCAGTAGTACGATAGACAGGGGGCCAGGTCAGCCCCAGCATTTT. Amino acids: CASSTIDRGPGQPQHF.

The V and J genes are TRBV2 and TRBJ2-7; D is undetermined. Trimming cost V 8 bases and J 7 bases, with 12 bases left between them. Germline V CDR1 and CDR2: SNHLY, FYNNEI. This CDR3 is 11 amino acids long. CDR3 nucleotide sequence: TGTGCCAGCCTCTTTGCGAGGGAGCAGTACTTC. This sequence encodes CASLFAREQYF. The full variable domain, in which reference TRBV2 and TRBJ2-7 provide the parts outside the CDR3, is EPEVTQTPSHQVTQMGQEVILRCVPISNHLYFYWYRQILGQKVEFLVSFYNNEISEKSEIFDDQFSVERPDGSNFTLKIRSTKLEDSAMYFCASLFAREQYFGPGTRLTVT.

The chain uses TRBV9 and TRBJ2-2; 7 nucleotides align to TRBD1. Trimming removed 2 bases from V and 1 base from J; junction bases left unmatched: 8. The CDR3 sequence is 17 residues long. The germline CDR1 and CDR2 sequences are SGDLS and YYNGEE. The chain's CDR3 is CASSVDRDGMNTGELFF. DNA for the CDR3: TGTGCCAGCAGCGTCGACAGGGACGGGATGAACACCGGGGAGCTGTTTTTT.

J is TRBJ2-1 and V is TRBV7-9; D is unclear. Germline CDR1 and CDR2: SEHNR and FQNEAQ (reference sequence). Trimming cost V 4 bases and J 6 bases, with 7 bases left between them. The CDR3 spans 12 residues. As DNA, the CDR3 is TGTGCCAGCAGCTCGGAAAGCAATGAGCAGTTCTTC. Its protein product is CASSSESNEQFF.

For the CDR3, the DNA is TGTGCCACCAGCGGCCTAGCGGGAGTGACAGATACGCAGTATTTT. It yields the protein CATSGLAGVTDTQYF. J is TRBJ2-3 and V is TRBV15; TRBD2 matches 10 bases. The germline CDR1 and CDR2 sequences are LNHNV and YYDKDF (reference sequence). The V segment lost 5 bases and the J segment 3 bases; nucleotides outside the gene matches: 5. The CDR3 has 15 residues.

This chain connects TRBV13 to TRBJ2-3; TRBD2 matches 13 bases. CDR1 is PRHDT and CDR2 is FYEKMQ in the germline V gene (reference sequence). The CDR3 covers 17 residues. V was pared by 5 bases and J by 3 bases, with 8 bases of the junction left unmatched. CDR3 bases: TGTGCCAGCAGCCACCCTGGACTAGCGGGAGCTACAGATACGCAGTATTTT. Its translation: CASSHPGLAGATDTQYF.

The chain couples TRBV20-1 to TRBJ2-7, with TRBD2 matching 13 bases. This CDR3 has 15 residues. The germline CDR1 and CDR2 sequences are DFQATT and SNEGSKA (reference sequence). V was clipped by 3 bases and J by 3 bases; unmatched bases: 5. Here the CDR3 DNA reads TGCAGTGCTAGCGGGACTAGCGGGGTGGTCTACGAGCAGTACTTC. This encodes CSASGTSGVVYEQYF.